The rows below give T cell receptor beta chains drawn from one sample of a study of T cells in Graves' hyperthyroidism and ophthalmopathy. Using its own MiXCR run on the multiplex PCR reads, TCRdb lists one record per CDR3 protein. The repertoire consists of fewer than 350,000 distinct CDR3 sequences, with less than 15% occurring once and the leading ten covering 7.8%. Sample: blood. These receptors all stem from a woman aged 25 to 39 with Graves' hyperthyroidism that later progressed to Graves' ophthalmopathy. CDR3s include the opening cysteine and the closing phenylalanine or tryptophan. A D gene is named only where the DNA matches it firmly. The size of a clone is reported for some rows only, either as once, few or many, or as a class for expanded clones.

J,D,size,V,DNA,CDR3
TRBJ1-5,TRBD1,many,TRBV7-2,TGTGCCAGCAGCTCAGACCGGGACAGAGGGCCCCAGCATTTT,CASSSDRDRGPQHF
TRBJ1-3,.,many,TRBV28,TGTGCCAGCAGTTGGGGCTGGGCAGGGGCGGGAAACACCATATATTTT,CASSWGWAGAGNTIYF
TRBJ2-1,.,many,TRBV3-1,TGTGCCAGCAGCCAAGGCGGGATAACCTACAATGAGCAGTTCTTC,CASSQGGITYNEQFF
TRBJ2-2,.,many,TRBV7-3,TGTGCCAGCAGCCCTACCGGGACCGCTCCCGGGGAGCTGTTTTTT,CASSPTGTAPGELFF
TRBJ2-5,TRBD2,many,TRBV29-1,TGCAGCGTTGAAGAAGCGGGAGTCCCGGAGACCCAGTACTTC,CSVEEAGVPETQYF
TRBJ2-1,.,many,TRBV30,TGTGCCTGGAGTGTAAGTGGGAATGAGCAGTTCTTC,CAWSVSGNEQFF
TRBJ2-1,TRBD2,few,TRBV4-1,TGCGCCAGCAAAGCGGGGATGGGTGAGCAGTTCTTC,CASKAGMGEQFF
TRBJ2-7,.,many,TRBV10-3,TGTGCCATCACATCGGGGCTAGCATCCTCCGAGCAGTACTTC,CAITSGLASSEQYF
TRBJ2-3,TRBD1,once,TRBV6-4,TGTGCCAGCAGGCATGATAGGGGGCCGGCAGATACGCAGTATTTT,CASRHDRGPADTQYF
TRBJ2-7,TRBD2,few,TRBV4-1,TGCGCCAGCAGCCGAGAAGGGACTAGCGGGAGGAATTCCTACGAGCAGTACTTC,CASSREGTSGRNSYEQYF
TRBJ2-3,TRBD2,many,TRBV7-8,TGTGCCAGCAGCCCCCGACTAGCGGGGAGTACAGATACGCAGTATTTT,CASSPRLAGSTDTQYF
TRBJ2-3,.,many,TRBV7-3,TGTGCCAGCAGCTCCGACCTAACGCATCCGCAGTATTTT,CASSSDLTHPQYF
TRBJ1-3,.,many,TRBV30,TGTGCCTGGAGTCCACGTCGGATCTCTGGAAACACCATATATTTT,CAWSPRRISGNTIYF
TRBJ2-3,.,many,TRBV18,TGTGCCAGCTTAGAAAGCGGGAGCACAGATACGCAGTATTTT,CASLESGSTDTQYF
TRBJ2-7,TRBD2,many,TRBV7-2,TGTGCCAGCAGCTTATCTAGCGGGACTGCCTACGAGCAGTACTTC,CASSLSSGTAYEQYF
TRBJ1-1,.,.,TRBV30,TGTGCCTGGGGAGCGGGCACTGAAGCTTTCTTT,CAWGAGTEAFF
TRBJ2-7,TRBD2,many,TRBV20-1,TGCAGTGCCATGACTAGCGGGGCCTCCTACGAGCAGTACTTC,CSAMTSGASYEQYF
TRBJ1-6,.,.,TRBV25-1,TGTGCCAGCAGTGAAATGAGTTCCTCACCCCTCCACTTT,CASSEMSSSPLHF
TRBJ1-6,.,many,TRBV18,TGTGCCAGCTCACCAGGGGTTCAGGAGCCCCTCCACTTT,CASSPGVQEPLHF
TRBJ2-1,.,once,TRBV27,TGTGCCAGCAGTTTCCGGAGCTCCTACAATGAGCAGTTCTTC,CASSFRSSYNEQFF
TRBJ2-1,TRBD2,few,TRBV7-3,TGTGCCACCTCGCGGATAGCGGGAGGGCCTATTGAGCAGTTCTTC,CATSRIAGGPIEQFF
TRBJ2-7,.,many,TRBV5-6,TGTGCCAGCAGCTTGGTAGGAGGGGGCCCAGCCTACGAGCAGTACTTC,CASSLVGGGPAYEQYF
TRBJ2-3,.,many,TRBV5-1,TGCGCCAGCAGAGAAGGGGGGGATACGCAGTATTTT,CASREGGDTQYF
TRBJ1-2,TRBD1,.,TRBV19,TGTGCCGGTAGTATAGGTCTGACAGGGAAGAAGGGCTACACCTTC,CAGSIGLTGKKGYTF
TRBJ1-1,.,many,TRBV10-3,TGTGCCATCAGTGAGTCGGGGGACCTTGAAGCTTTCTTT,CAISESGDLEAFF
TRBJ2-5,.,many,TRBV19,TGTGCCAGTTCAAGGGGGATGCGAGAGACCCAGTACTTC,CASSRGMRETQYF
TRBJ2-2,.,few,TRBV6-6,TGTGCCAGCAGTTACGCAATGAAGTACACCGGGGAGCTGTTTTTT,CASSYAMKYTGELFF
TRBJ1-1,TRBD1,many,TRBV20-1,TGCAGTGCTAGAGATGGCAGGGGGCGGACTGAAGCTTTCTTT,CSARDGRGRTEAFF
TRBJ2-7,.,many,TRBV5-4,TGTGCCAGCAGCCCGGACGACTCCACCTACGAGCAGTACTTC,CASSPDDSTYEQYF
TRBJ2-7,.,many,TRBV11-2,TGTGCCAGCAGCTCCGCCTCAGGGTCCGTATACGAGCAGTACTTC,CASSSASGSVYEQYF
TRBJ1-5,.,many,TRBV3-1,TGTGCCAGCACATCCGGGGATCAGCCCCAGCATTTT,CASTSGDQPQHF
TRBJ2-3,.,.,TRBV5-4,TGTGCCAGCAGCTTTGACAGTCATTACACAGATACGCAGTATTTT,CASSFDSHYTDTQYF
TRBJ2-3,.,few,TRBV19,TGTGCCAGTAGTATTGGGGGGGCCGGTTACACAGATACGCAGTATTTT,CASSIGGAGYTDTQYF
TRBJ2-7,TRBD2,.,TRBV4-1,TGCGCCAGCAGCCCAGACTCACTAGCGGAATCCTACGAGCAGTACTTC,CASSPDSLAESYEQYF
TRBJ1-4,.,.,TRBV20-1,TGCAGCGCGAGGGGAATCGCGACTAATGAAAAACTGTTTTTT,CSARGIATNEKLFF
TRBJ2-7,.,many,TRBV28,TGTGCCAGCACCCCAGGGAGTTCCTACGAGCAGTACTTC,CASTPGSSYEQYF
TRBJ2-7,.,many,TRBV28,TGTGCCAGCACCGAGGGAGGGGGGGTAGCCTACGAGCAGTACTTC,CASTEGGGVAYEQYF
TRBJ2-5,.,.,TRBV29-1,TGCAGCGTTCACGAACTGAAGACAGGCATTCAAGAGACCCAGTACTTC,CSVHELKTGIQETQYF
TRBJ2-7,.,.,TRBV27,TGTGCCAGCAGTTTACAGGGCTACAATGAGCAGTACTTC,CASSLQGYNEQYF
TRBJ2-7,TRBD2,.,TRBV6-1,TGTGCCAGCAGTGAGCGGGACTATAGCGACGAGCAGTACTTC,CASSERDYSDEQYF
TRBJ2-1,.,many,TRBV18,TGTGCCAGCTCACAAGCTGAGGGCCAGGCGGGTAATGAGCAGTTCTTC,CASSQAEGQAGNEQFF
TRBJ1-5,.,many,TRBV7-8,TGTGCCAGCAGCTTACAGGATGGTCAGCCCCAGCATTTT,CASSLQDGQPQHF
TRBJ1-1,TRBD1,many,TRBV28,TGTGCCAGCGAGTTGACAGGGGGGATGAACACTGAAGCTTTCTTT,CASELTGGMNTEAFF
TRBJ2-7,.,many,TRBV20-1,TGCAGTGCTCCCGACAGGTCCTTCTCCTACGAGCAGTACTTC,CSAPDRSFSYEQYF
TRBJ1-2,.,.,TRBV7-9,TGTGCCAGCAGCTCTGGGGTCCGCTATGGCTACACCTTC,CASSSGVRYGYTF
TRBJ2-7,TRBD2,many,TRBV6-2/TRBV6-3,TGTGCCAGCATCCCGGGGGGGCAGTCTACCGCCGAGCAGTACTTC,CASIPGGQSTAEQYF
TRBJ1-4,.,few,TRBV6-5,TGTGCCAGCAGTTACAGGGGGAACGAAAAACTGTTTTTT,CASSYRGNEKLFF
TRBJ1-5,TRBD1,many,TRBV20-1,TGCAGTGCTTCCGGACAGGGACATCAGCCCCAGCATTTT,CSASGQGHQPQHF
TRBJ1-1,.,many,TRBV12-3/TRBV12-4,TGTGCCAGCAGCCCAAGCGGATATCCCGAAGCTTTCTTT,CASSPSGYPEAFF
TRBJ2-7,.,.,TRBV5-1,TGCGCCAGCAGCTTGGTAGTGACAGGACCCCTCGAGCAGTACTTC,CASSLVVTGPLEQYF
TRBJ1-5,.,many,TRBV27,TGTGCCAGCAGTTCCGCAGGGGGCAATCAGCCCCAGCATTTT,CASSSAGGNQPQHF
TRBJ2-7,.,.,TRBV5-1,TGCGCCAGCAGCTTCACAGGGTTCCACGAGCAGTACTTC,CASSFTGFHEQYF
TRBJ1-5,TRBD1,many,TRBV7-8,TGTGCCAGCAGCCGGGGACAGGGGGCCATTCAGCCCCAGCATTTT,CASSRGQGAIQPQHF
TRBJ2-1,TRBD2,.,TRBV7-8,TGTGCCAGCAGCTTATCTCCACTAGCGGGAGGGTCCCTCTACAATGAGCAGTTCTTC,CASSLSPLAGGSLYNEQFF
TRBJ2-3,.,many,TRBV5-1,TGCGCCAGCAGCTTGGGGGAAAATACGCAGTATTTT,CASSLGENTQYF
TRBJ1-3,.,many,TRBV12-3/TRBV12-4,TGTGCCAGCAGTTTGGCCCTCGGCTCTGGAAACACCATATATTTT,CASSLALGSGNTIYF
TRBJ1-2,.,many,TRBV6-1,TGTGCCAGCAGAAGCCGGGACGGCTATGGCTACACCTTC,CASRSRDGYGYTF
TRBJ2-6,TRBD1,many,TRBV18,TGTGCCAGCTCACCACGGGACAGGGACCACTCTGGGGCCAACGTCCTGACTTTC,CASSPRDRDHSGANVLTF
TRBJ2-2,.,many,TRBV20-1,TGCAGTGTTGGGGAGCTGTTTTTT,CSVGELFF